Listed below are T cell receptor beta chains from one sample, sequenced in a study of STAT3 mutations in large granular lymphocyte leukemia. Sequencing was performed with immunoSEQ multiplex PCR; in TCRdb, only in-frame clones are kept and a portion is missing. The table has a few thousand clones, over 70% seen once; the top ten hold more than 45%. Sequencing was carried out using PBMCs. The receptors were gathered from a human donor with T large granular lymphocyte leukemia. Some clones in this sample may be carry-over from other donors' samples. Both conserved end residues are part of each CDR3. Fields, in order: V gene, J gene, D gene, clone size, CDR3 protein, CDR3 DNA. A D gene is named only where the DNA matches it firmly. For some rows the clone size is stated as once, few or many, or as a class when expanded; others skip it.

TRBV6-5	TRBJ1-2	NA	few	CASSYKGEGYTF	TGTGCCAGCAGTTACAAAGGGGAAGGCTACACCTTC
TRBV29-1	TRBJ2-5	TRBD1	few	CSVEEGTGQETQYF	TGCAGCGTTGAAGAGGGGACAGGACAAGAGACCCAGTACTTC
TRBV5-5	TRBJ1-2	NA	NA	CASSLDRENYGYTF	TGTGCCAGCAGCTTGGACAGGGAGAACTATGGCTACACCTTC
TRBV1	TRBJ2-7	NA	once	CTSSQDTTGRRPSYEQYF	TGCACCAGCAGCCAAGATACGACGGGCCGACGTCCTTCCTACGAGCAGTACTTC
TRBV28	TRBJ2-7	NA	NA	CASSEGPRLDSKDPYEQYF	TGTGCCAGCAGTGAAGGTCCGAGACTGGACAGCAAAGACCCCTACGAGCAGTACTTC
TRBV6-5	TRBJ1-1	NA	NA	CASSYSISRGNTEAFF	TGTGCCAGCAGTTACTCGATATCGAGAGGGAACACTGAAGCTTTCTTT
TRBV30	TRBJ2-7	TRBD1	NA	CAYRTGSYEQYF	TGTGCCTATCGGACAGGGAGCTACGAGCAGTACTTC
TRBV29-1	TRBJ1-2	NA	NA	CSVGDSYTF	TGCAGCGTTGGGGACAGCTACACCTTC
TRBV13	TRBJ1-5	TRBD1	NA	CASSLGQGIKFPQHF	TGTGCCAGCAGCCTGGGACAGGGGATTAAGTTTCCCCAGCATTTT
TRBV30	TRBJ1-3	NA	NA	CAWSVGEGLSGNTIYF	TGTGCCTGGAGTGTCGGGGAGGGACTTTCTGGAAACACCATATATTTT
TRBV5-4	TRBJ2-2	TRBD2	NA	CASSAGGGGSTGELFF	TGTGCCAGCAGCGCGGGGGGAGGGGGAAGCACCGGGGAGCTGTTTTTT
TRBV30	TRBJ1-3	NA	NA	CAWISGNTIYF	TGTGCCTGGATTTCGGGAAACACCATATATTTT
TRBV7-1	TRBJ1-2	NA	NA	CASSGKTYGYTF	TGTGCCAGCAGCGGAAAGACCTATGGCTACACCTTC
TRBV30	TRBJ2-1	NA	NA	CAWSGNKYPTLQIYNEQFF	TGTGCCTGGAGTGGGAATAAGTACCCCACACTCCAAATATACAATGAGCAGTTCTTC
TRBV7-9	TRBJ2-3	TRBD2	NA	CASSPGGPTDTQYF	TGTGCCAGCAGCCCGGGGGGGCCCACAGATACGCAGTATTTT
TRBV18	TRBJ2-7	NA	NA	CASSPARAYEQYF	TGTGCCAGCTCACCGGCCAGAGCCTACGAGCAGTACTTC
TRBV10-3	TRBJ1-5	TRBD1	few	CAISGDRAPNQPQHF	TGTGCCATCAGTGGTGACAGGGCCCCCAATCAGCCCCAGCATTTT
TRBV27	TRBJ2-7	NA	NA	CASSPQGFYEQYF	TGTGCCAGCAGTCCACAGGGATTCTACGAGCAGTACTTC
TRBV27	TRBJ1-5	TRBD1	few	CASTLRQGGGPQHF	TGTGCCAGCACCTTACGACAGGGCGGTGGGCCCCAGCATTTT
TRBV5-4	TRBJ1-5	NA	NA	CASSSEGNRPQHF	TGTGCCAGCAGCTCTGAAGGTAATAGGCCCCAGCATTTT
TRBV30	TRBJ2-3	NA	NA	CAWSVVGSPDTQYF	TGTGCCTGGAGTGTGGTGGGGAGTCCAGATACGCAGTATTTT
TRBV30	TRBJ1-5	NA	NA	CAWSYNPGQPQHF	TGTGCCTGGAGTTACAACCCGGGGCAGCCCCAGCATTTT
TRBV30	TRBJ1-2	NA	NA	CAWSVLTVYGYTF	TGTGCCTGGAGTGTACTGACCGTCTATGGCTACACCTTC
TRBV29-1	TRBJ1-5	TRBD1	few	CSVEEQQGQPQHF	TGCAGCGTTGAAGAGCAACAGGGGCAGCCCCAGCATTTT
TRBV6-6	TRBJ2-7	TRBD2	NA	CASRRGLAGDYEQYF	TGTGCCAGCAGAAGGGGACTAGCGGGGGACTACGAGCAGTACTTC
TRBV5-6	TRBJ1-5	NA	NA	CASSTLWGANSNQPQHF	TGTGCCAGCAGCACACTCTGGGGAGCTAATAGCAATCAGCCCCAGCATTTT
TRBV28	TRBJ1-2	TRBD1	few	CASSFGRGLGGGYTF	TGTGCCAGCAGTTTCGGGAGGGGGCTCGGAGGCGGCTACACCTTC
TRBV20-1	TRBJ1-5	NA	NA	CSARDGQFEHF	TGCAGTGCTAGAGACGGCCAGTTCGAGCATTTT
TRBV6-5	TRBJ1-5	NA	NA	CASSYLRDQPQHF	TGTGCCAGCAGTTACCTGAGGGATCAGCCCCAGCATTTT
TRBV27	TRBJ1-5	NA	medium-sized	CASSLWGNQPQHF	TGTGCCAGCAGTTTGTGGGGGAATCAGCCCCAGCATTTT
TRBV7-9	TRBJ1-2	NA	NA	CASSLEISAAYGYTF	TGTGCCAGCAGCTTAGAAATCTCGGCAGCCTATGGCTACACCTTC
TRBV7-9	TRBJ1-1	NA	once	CATRQGRNTEAFF	TGTGCCACCAGGCAGGGGAGGAACACTGAAGCTTTCTTT
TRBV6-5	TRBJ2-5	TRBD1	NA	CASSYRTGGAETQYF	TGTGCCAGCAGTTACCGGACAGGGGGCGCTGAGACCCAGTACTTC
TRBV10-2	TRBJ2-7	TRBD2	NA	CASRPGLAHEQYF	TGCGCCAGCAGACCTGGACTAGCCCACGAGCAGTACTTC
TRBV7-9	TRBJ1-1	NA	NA	CASSLVGVGTEAFF	TGTGCCAGCAGCTTAGTCGGGGTCGGGACTGAAGCTTTCTTT
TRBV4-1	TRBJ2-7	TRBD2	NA	CASSQETSGTLSSYEQYF	TGCGCCAGCAGCCAGGAAACTAGCGGGACCCTGAGCTCCTACGAGCAGTACTTC
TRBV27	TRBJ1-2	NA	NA	CASRGRTGGYGYTF	TGTGCCAGCAGGGGACGGACCGGCGGCTATGGCTACACCTTC
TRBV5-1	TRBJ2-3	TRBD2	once	CASSLAGLAGSTSTDTQYF	TGCGCCAGCAGCTTGGCGGGACTAGCGGGTAGTACTAGCACAGATACGCAGTATTTT
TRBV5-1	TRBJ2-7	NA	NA	CASSLGQGGLYEQYF	TGCGCCAGCAGCTTGGGACAGGGAGGCCTTTACGAGCAGTACTTC
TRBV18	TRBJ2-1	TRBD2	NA	CASSPPLAGGPNEQFF	TGTGCCAGCTCACCCCCACTAGCGGGGGGGCCTAATGAGCAGTTCTTC
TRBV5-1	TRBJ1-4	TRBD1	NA	CASSLAGTDNEKLFF	TGCGCCAGCAGCCTGGCCGGGACAGATAATGAAAAACTGTTTTTT
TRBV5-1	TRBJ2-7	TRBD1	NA	CASSFGGTGGREQYF	TGCGCCAGCAGCTTTGGGGGGACAGGCGGTCGAGAGCAGTACTTC
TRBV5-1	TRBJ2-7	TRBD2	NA	CASGTRYEQYF	TGCGCCAGCGGGACTAGGTACGAGCAGTACTTC
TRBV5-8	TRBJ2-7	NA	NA	CASSFMWTTEGGEQYF	TGTGCCAGCAGCTTTATGTGGACGACGGAGGGGGGCGAGCAGTACTTC
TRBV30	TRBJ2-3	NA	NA	CAWSVGADTQYF	TGTGCCTGGAGTGTAGGGGCAGATACGCAGTATTTT
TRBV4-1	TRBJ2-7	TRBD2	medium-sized	CASSQALAGGVHYEQYF	TGCGCCAGCAGCCAGGCGCTAGCGGGGGGGGTTCACTACGAGCAGTACTTC
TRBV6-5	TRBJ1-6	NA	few	CASRPLGSPLHF	TGTGCCAGCAGACCACTAGGGTCGCCCCTCCACTTT
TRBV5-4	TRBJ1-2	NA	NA	CASSFPRLIGSPGYTF	TGTGCCAGCAGCTTCCCACGGCTGATAGGGTCTCCTGGCTACACCTTC
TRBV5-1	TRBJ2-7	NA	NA	CASKADSTAYEQYF	TGCGCCAGCAAGGCGGACTCCACGGCCTACGAGCAGTACTTC
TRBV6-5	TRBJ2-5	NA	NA	CASSYSPGETQYF	TGTGCCAGCAGTTACTCCCCAGGGGAGACCCAGTACTTC
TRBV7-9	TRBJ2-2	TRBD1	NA	CASSLGTGDTGELFF	TGTGCCAGCAGCTTAGGGACAGGGGACACCGGGGAGCTGTTTTTT
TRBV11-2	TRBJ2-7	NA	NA	CATQGDGEAEQYF	TGTGCCACCCAGGGGGATGGGGAGGCCGAGCAGTACTTC
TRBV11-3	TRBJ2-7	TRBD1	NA	CASSSGGQGADEQYF	TGTGCCAGCAGCTCAGGAGGACAGGGGGCGGACGAGCAGTACTTC
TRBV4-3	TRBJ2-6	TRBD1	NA	CASSEGQSSSGANVLTF	TGCGCCAGCAGCGAGGGACAGTCTAGCTCTGGGGCCAACGTCCTGACTTTC